What follows are 15 T cell receptor beta chains derived from one specimen sequenced in a study of cytomegalovirus exposure and HLA in healthy donors. The PCR used 60 Vbeta and 13 Jbeta primers. Assay: immunoSEQ multiplex PCR; the TCRdb copy retains only in-frame clones and omits some. Of tens of thousands of clones listed, roughly 77% are singletons. The sample was PBMCs. These receptors came from a woman aged 35 to 49 in good health and CMV-seropositive.

A note on this clone: An end of the junction does not agree with germline; a read error may underlie this. The J gene is TRBJ1-1, the V gene TRBV7-9; D remains ambiguous. Germline V CDR1 and CDR2: SEHNR, FQNEAQ (reference sequence). The CDR3 is 12 residues long. The CDR3 reads CSSSPGSLEAFF. The CDR3 coding sequence is TGTTCCAGCAGCCCCGGGAGCCTTGAAGCTTTCTTT.

This sequence joins TRBV19 and TRBJ2-3; no reliable D call. This CDR3 contains 14 residues. Trimming pared 5 bases from V and 3 bases from J, leaving 12 bases between. The germline gives CDR1 LNHDA, CDR2 SQIVND (reference sequence). CDR3 DNA sequence: TGTGCCAGTAGTCCATCGACTCGGACAGATACGCAGTATTTT. It is translated as CASSPSTRTDTQYF.

This clone has just one count. The chain has TRBV7-2 and TRBJ1-2, with D perhaps TRBD1 (5 bases). The CDR3 loop spans 13 amino acids. V dropped 0 bases and J dropped 5 bases, with 7 bases sitting between them. In germline, CDR1 is SGHTA, CDR2 FQGNSA. For the CDR3, the DNA is TGTGCCAGCAGCTTAGCGACAGAGTATGGCTACACCTTC. Amino acids: CASSLATEYGYTF.

The gene calls are TRBV2 and TRBJ2-5; 11 bases align to TRBD1. V trimming: 8 bases; J trimming: 5 bases; junction bases outside the gene matches: 7. The CDR3 has 14 residues. Germline loops: CDR1 SNHLY, CDR2 FYNNEI. DNA of the CDR3: TGTGCCAGCGACATCGGACAGGGGGCGGAGACCCAGTACTTC. Translated, it gives CASDIGQGAETQYF.

This chain uses TRBV9 with TRBJ2-7; D perhaps matches TRBD2 (6 bases). The V end was cut by 0 bases, the J end by 4 bases, with 8 bases between. Per the germline V gene, CDR1 is SGDLS and CDR2 is YYNGEE. This CDR3 spans 13 amino acids. The DNA of the CDR3 is TGTGCCAGCAGCGTAGAGGAGGGTTACGAGCAGTACTTC. It specifies CASSVEEGYEQYF.

This clone was detected a few times. The J gene is TRBJ2-3, the V gene TRBV19; TRBD1 matches 9 bases. The CDR3 is 14 residues long. CDR1 and CDR2 (germline): LNHDA, SQIVND (reference sequence). J lost 3 bases, V lost 5 bases, and 3 bases had no gene match. This CDR3 is CASSPDRGTDTQYF. The CDR3, as DNA: TGTGCCAGTAGTCCAGACAGGGGGACAGATACGCAGTATTTT.

This chain uses TRBV19 with TRBJ2-3, with TRBD1 matching over 8 bases. The CDR3 consists of 17 residues. Germline assignment: CDR1 LNHDA and CDR2 SQIVND (reference sequence). With 3 bases clipped from V and 4 bases from J, the junction kept 12 bases outside the gene matches. CDR3 loop: CASSIRVGTGLPDTQYF. The CDR3 DNA follows: TGTGCCAGTAGTATCAGGGTAGGGACAGGCCTCCCAGATACGCAGTATTTT.

The chain is built from TRBV28 and TRBJ1-1, with a tentative D call TRBD1 (6 bases). The germline V and J ends were trimmed by 3 bases and 8 bases, with 28 bases remaining between them. There are 18 residues in the CDR3. The germline gives CDR1 MDHEN, CDR2 SYDVKM. The CDR3 DNA reads as TGTGCCAGCAGTTTGCCTCGAGGGGGTAAAGGGAGAATGTCGGAAGCTTTCTTT. Residues: CASSLPRGGKGRMSEAFF. Based on the CDR3 plus reference TRBV28 and TRBJ1-1, the full variable domain is DVKVTQSSRYLVKRTGEKVFLECVQDMDHENMFWYRQDPGLGLRLIYFSYDVKMKEKGDIPEGYSVSREKKERFSLILESASTNQTSMYLCASSLPRGGKGRMSEAFFGQGTRLTVV.

This clone has only a few counts. This rearrangement joins TRBV4-3 to TRBJ1-3; unclear D gene. This CDR3 has 16 residues. From germline, CDR1 is LGHNA and CDR2 YSLEER. The V end lost 3 bases, the J end lost 5 bases, and 17 bases lay between the germline ends. CDR3 sequence reads: CASSHSADSKRNTIYF. The CDR3 DNA is TGCGCCAGCAGCCATTCCGCGGATAGCAAACGAAACACCATATATTTT.

The V gene is TRBV27, the J gene TRBJ1-4; 7 bases map to TRBD1. The J segment lost 6 bases and the V segment lost 0 bases, leaving 7 bases of the junction unmatched. Looked up from germline, CDR1 is MNHEY and CDR2 is SMNVEV (reference sequence). There are 16 residues in the CDR3. CDR3 amino acids: CASSLSRDSPYEKLFF. CDR3 DNA: TGTGCCAGCAGTTTATCGAGGGACAGCCCGTATGAAAAACTGTTTTTT.

The gene calls are TRBV5-6 and TRBJ2-7; TRBD2 matches at 9 bases. J lost 0 bases, V lost 0 bases, and 4 bases had no gene match. From germline, CDR1 is SGHDT and CDR2 YYEEEE. The CDR3 covers 16 residues. CDR3 sequence reads: CASSLVAGESSYEQYF. The CDR3 coding sequence is TGTGCCAGCAGCTTGGTAGCGGGGGAGAGCTCCTACGAGCAGTACTTC.

About this clone: The same CDR3 can be traced to other DNA sequences in this sample. The rearrangement joins TRBV7-2 to TRBJ1-5, with D tentatively TRBD1 (6 bases). The CDR3 runs to 14 residues. The germline V gene has CDR1 SGHTA and CDR2 FQGNSA. Trimming cost V 7 bases and J 7 bases, with 17 bases left between them. CDR3 nucleotides: TGTGCCAGCACCCTTTCCCGGGGGGGCCAGCCCCAGCATTTT. Amino acid sequence: CASTLSRGGQPQHF.

On this clone itself: Since the CDR3 does not end with the conserved phenylalanine or tryptophan, this likely comes from a read error. V usage is TRBV5-6 and J usage is TRBJ1-1; D might be TRBD1 (5 bases). V dropped 4 bases and J dropped 1 base, with 20 bases sitting between them. This CDR3 has 17 residues. CDR1 and CDR2 from the germline V gene are SGHDT and YYEEEE. CDR3 bases: TGTGCCAGCAGCCCCGCCCCCCCGGACACCTCGAACACTGAAGCTTTCGTT. The encoded protein is CASSPAPPDTSNTEAFV.

V usage is TRBV27 and J usage is TRBJ2-4; 8 bases map to TRBD1. Germline V CDR1 and CDR2: MNHEY, SMNVEV (reference sequence). V gave up 10 bases and J gave up 5 bases; unmatched junction bases: 10. The CDR3 runs to 14 residues. The CDR3 DNA follows: TGTGCCATCCTACGGACAGGGTTCGAAAACATTCAGTACTTC. Protein: CAILRTGFENIQYF.

The rearrangement links TRBV5-1 to TRBJ1-1; D gene unclear. V lost 0 bases, J lost 1 base, and 7 bases lay in between. CDR1 and CDR2 from the germline V gene are SGHRS and YFSETQ. This CDR3 is 14 amino acids long. The CDR3 protein is CASSLGHQNTEAFF. The DNA of the CDR3 is TGCGCCAGCAGCTTGGGGCACCAGAACACTGAAGCTTTCTTT.